Below are 23 T cell receptor beta chains sequenced from a single sample in a study of beta chain features in type 1 diabetes (dated by TCRdb to the late 2010s). Library generation was performed with the immunoSEQ multiplex PCR assay. The High Capacity cDNA Reverse Transcription Kit was used to reverse transcribe all of the isolated RNA, meaning that expressed TCRB transcripts were what got sequenced. In TCRdb, the immuneACCESS table is reduced to in-frame sequences with V and J assigned. These tables do not hold every clone; where another copy was compared, an unresolved V gene accounts for under half, and the others remain unexplained. For this sample the table gives about half a million clones, of which about an eighth were detected only once. The ten biggest clones cover approximately 0.05% of the sample. What was sequenced was naive CD4+ T cells from blood. The cell subset or site label on this specimen signifies: true naive CD4+ T cells. Source of these receptors: a woman in her late teens or twenties in good health.

The rearrangement joins TRBV7-6 to TRBJ2-3; TRBD1 agrees at 8 bases. The length of the CDR3 is 15 residues. Germline lookup yields CDR1 SGHVS and CDR2 FNYEAQ. V shed 4 bases and J 6 bases; nucleotides not matched to a gene: 9. The chain's CDR3 is CASSWTGSSPDTQYF. CDR3 coding DNA: TGTGCCAGCAGCTGGACAGGGTCGTCGCCCGATACGCAGTATTTT. Together with reference TRBV7-6 and TRBJ2-3, the CDR3 gives the full variable domain: GAGVSQSPRYKVTKRGQDVALRCDPISGHVSLYWYRQALGQGPEFLTYFNYEAQQDKSGLPNDRFSAERPEGSISTLTIQRTEQRDSAMYRCASSWTGSSPDTQYFGPGTRLTVL.

V and J are TRBV4-1 and TRBJ1-5; 7 bases agree with TRBD1. The V and J ends lost 6 bases and 5 bases, in that order; junction bases with no gene match: 10. CDR3 length equals 15 residues. Germline loops: CDR1 MGHRA, CDR2 YSYEKL. CDR3 nucleotide sequence: TGCGCCAGCAGTAAACCGGGACAGCCTTATCAGCCCCAGCATTTT. Residues: CASSKPGQPYQPQHF.

This clone occurred a few times. CDR3 bases: TGTGCCAGCAGCTCGCCGAAGGGATTTACCTCTGGGGCCAACGTCCTGACTTTC. Its translation: CASSSPKGFTSGANVLTF. The genes are TRBV7-8 and TRBJ2-6; D gene uncertain. Germline assignment: CDR1 SGHVS and CDR2 FQNEAQ. Trimming removed 4 bases at V and 0 bases at J, with 16 bases between. The CDR3 has 18 residues.

This clone was counted a few times. The chain joins TRBV4-3 to TRBJ1-4; no definite D call. Trimming stripped 4 bases from V and 3 bases from J, with 6 bases between. The CDR3 loop spans 13 amino acids. Germline V gene data show CDR1 as LGHNA and CDR2 as YSLEER. The CDR3 here is CASSRLANEKLFF. As DNA, the CDR3 is TGCGCCAGCAGCCGGCTGGCTAATGAAAAACTGTTTTTT.

This clone was recorded a few times. The rearrangement links TRBV28 to TRBJ2-5, with a tentative D call TRBD1 (6 bases). Germline V gene lookup returns CDR1 MDHEN and CDR2 SYDVKM. The CDR3 has 17 amino acids. Between the trimmed V and J ends, which lost 6 bases and 4 bases, there was a span of 24 bases. As DNA, the CDR3 is TGTGCCAGCAGCCCGGGCCCTACGACAGGTGCCCGAGAGACCCAGTACTTC. Protein product: CASSPGPTTGARETQYF. Looking up the rest from reference TRBV28 and TRBJ2-5 gives the full variable domain: DVKVTQSSRYLVKRTGEKVFLECVQDMDHENMFWYRQDPGLGLRLIYFSYDVKMKEKGDIPEGYSVSREKKERFSLILESASTNQTSMYLCASSPGPTTGARETQYFGPGTRLLVL.

The V gene is TRBV25-1, the J gene TRBJ2-7; D might be TRBD2 (6 bases). The CDR3 has 13 residues. Deletions cut 2 bases from V and 2 bases from J, with 7 bases between. Germline V gives CDR1 MGHDK, CDR2 SYGVNS. The CDR3 region is CASSEPGAYEQYF. In DNA, the CDR3 is TGTGCCAGCAGTGAACCGGGGGCCTACGAGCAGTACTTC.

This clone was seen a handful of times. This chain joins TRBV7-8 and TRBJ2-5; 8 bases match TRBD2. Germline CDR1 and CDR2: SGHVS and FQNEAQ. The CDR3 sequence is 13 residues long. Losses at the gene ends were 8 bases for V and 5 bases for J; bases not matched to a gene: 7. The CDR3 here is CASGTGGGETQYF. CDR3 DNA: TGTGCCAGCGGAACAGGCGGGGGGGAGACCCAGTACTTC.

Concerning this clone itself: A read error may produce the germline difference seen at one junction end. The chain uses TRBV18 and TRBJ1-2, with 9 positions matching TRBD1. Per the germline V gene, CDR1 is KGHSH and CDR2 is LQKENI. The CDR3 covers 13 residues. This CDR3 reads CASSPGGTGTLAF. CDR3 bases: TGTGCCAGCTCACCCGGCGGGACAGGGACTCTAGCCTTC.

This clone was recorded a few times. The V call is TRBV7-9, the J call TRBJ2-7; D remains unclear. There are 15 residues in the CDR3. V gave up 0 bases and J gave up 6 bases, with 15 bases separating them. Germline V gene sequence: CDR1 SEHNR, CDR2 FQNEAQ (reference sequence). CDR3 sequence (DNA): TGTGCCAGCAGCTTAGCGCTTGGGTGCGGTGGCGAGCAGTACTTC. Its translation is CASSLALGCGGEQYF.

CDR3: CASRPTNTGELFF. The CDR3 nucleotides read TGTGCCAGCAGGCCTACGAACACCGGGGAGCTGTTTTTT. This rearrangement joins TRBV28 to TRBJ2-2; unclear D gene. V dropped 6 bases and J dropped 0 bases, with 5 bases sitting between them. The germline V gene has CDR1 MDHEN and CDR2 SYDVKM. This CDR3 comprises 13 residues.

Comment on this clone: This may be a read error: a much more frequent sequence differs by one nucleotide. Distinct nucleotide sequences in the sample also encode this CDR3. The V gene is TRBV7-2, the J gene TRBJ2-4, with D unresolved. Germline V gives CDR1 SGHTA, CDR2 FQGNSA. This CDR3 region has 12 residues. V gave up 5 bases and J gave up 1 base, with 3 bases separating them. CDR3 sequence (DNA): TGTGCCAGCAGCCCGGCCAAAAACATTCAGTACTTC. It translates to CASSPAKNIQYF.

This clone was counted only a few times. CDR3 coding DNA: TGTGCCAGCAGCTCCAGTCCGAGCGGGAGCACAGATACGCAGTATTTT. This codes for CASSSSPSGSTDTQYF. The chain carries TRBV7-2 and TRBJ2-3, with a possible D match to TRBD2 (6 bases). Germline-derived CDR1 and CDR2 are SGHTA and FQGNSA. This CDR3 is built from 16 residues. V gave up 4 bases and J gave up 0 bases, with 14 bases separating them.

The chain employs TRBV30 and TRBJ1-2; the D gene is possibly TRBD1 (5 bases). V lost 2 bases to trimming and J lost 4 bases, with 8 bases between them. Germline V gene lookup returns CDR1 GTSNPN and CDR2 SVGIG (reference sequence). This CDR3 is built from 12 residues. CDR3 sequence: CAWSRQGYGYTF. CDR3 DNA sequence: TGTGCCTGGAGTAGGCAGGGCTATGGCTACACCTTC.

This clone was counted only a few times. This chain links TRBV5-4 with TRBJ2-1; D not resolved. The V gene lost 4 bases and the J gene lost 2 bases, with 10 bases spanning the gap. This CDR3 has 14 residues. Germline CDR1 and CDR2: SGHNT and YYREEE (reference sequence). CDR3 residues: CASSELPTYNEQFF. CDR3 sequence (DNA): TGTGCCAGCAGCGAGCTACCCACCTACAATGAGCAGTTCTTC.

The chain has TRBV28 and TRBJ2-7, with D maybe TRBD2 (5 bases). Trimming shortened V by 1 base and J by 4 bases, and 11 bases separated the two germline ends. The CDR3 spans 14 residues. The germline CDR1 and CDR2 sequences are MDHEN and SYDVKM. CDR3 bases: TGTGCCAGCAGTTTATCCCCCGCGGGTTACGAGCAGTACTTC. Its protein product is CASSLSPAGYEQYF.

V and J are TRBV4-2 and TRBJ2-1, with 14 bases that match TRBD2. The CDR3 sequence is 16 residues long. The V gene end was trimmed by 4 bases and the J gene end by 10 bases; junction bases not matched to a gene: 9. Germline CDR1 LGHNA, CDR2 YNFKEQ. CDR3 region: CASSPQTSGGAVEQFF. CDR3 in DNA: TGTGCCAGCAGCCCCCAGACTAGCGGGGGGGCCGTAGAGCAGTTCTTC.

This clone was observed a handful of times. The chain employs TRBV19 and TRBJ1-1; D gene ambiguous. The CDR3 extends over 13 amino acids. V was pared by 5 bases and J by 0 bases, with 7 bases between. Germline lookup yields CDR1 LNHDA and CDR2 SQIVND (reference sequence). CDR3 in amino acids: CASSSRLNTEAFF. Here the CDR3 DNA reads TGTGCCAGTAGTTCCCGGTTGAACACTGAAGCTTTCTTT.

This clone was counted only a few times. One end of the junction does not line up with germline, which may come from a read error. V and J are TRBV5-4 and TRBJ2-1, with a tentative D call TRBD2 (6 bases). The germline V gene encodes CDR1 SGHNT and CDR2 YYREEE (reference sequence). The CDR3 covers 9 residues. CDR3 DNA: TGTGCCAGCAGCTTGGCGGGGGTCTTC. Protein: CASSLAGVF.

This rearrangement joins TRBV29-1 to TRBJ2-7, with D possibly being TRBD2 (5 bases). Germline values: CDR1 SQVTM, CDR2 ANQGSEA. V lost 7 bases and J 3 bases, leaving 13 bases between the germline ends. This CDR3 is 12 amino acids long. CDR3: CSAGELNYEQYF. The CDR3 nucleotides are TGCAGCGCCGGGGAGTTAAACTACGAGCAGTACTTC.

A few counts support this clone. This chain uses TRBV30 with TRBJ1-2; 9 bases are a match to TRBD1. Germline V gene data show CDR1 as GTSNPN and CDR2 as SVGIG (reference sequence). V trimming: 5 bases; J trimming: 7 bases; junction bases outside the gene matches: 5. The CDR3 has 12 amino acids. This chain's CDR3 is CAWYRGQGGYTF. CDR3 in DNA: TGTGCCTGGTACAGGGGGCAGGGTGGCTACACCTTC.

The chain recombines TRBV7-2 with TRBJ1-2; 9 bases are shared with TRBD1. Trimming at V came to 5 bases and at J to 0 bases, leaving 4 bases not matched to a gene. CDR1 is SGHTA, CDR2 FQGNSA, per germline. The CDR3 is 15 residues long. The CDR3 coding sequence is TGTGCCAGCAGCACACGACAGGGGGCTAACTATGGCTACACCTTC. Amino acid sequence: CASSTRQGANYGYTF.

The table lists this clone with a few counts. V is TRBV29-1 and J is TRBJ2-1; D gene unclear. Per the germline V gene, CDR1 is SQVTM and CDR2 is ANQGSEA. Trimming took 4 bases from V and 0 from J, leaving 4 bases between them. This CDR3 contains 12 residues. CDR3 nucleotide sequence: TGCAGCGTTGTTGGCTCCTACAATGAGCAGTTCTTC. Encoded protein: CSVVGSYNEQFF.

This rearrangement joins TRBV30 to TRBJ2-1; D unresolved. Trimming stripped 5 bases from V and 1 base from J, with 9 bases between. Per the germline V gene, CDR1 is GTSNPN and CDR2 is SVGIG (reference sequence). The CDR3 covers 13 residues. The CDR3 sequence: CAWDSQSYNEQFF. DNA of the CDR3: TGTGCCTGGGACTCGCAATCCTACAATGAGCAGTTCTTC.